This T cell receptor beta chain was identified in a study of cytomegalovirus exposure and HLA in healthy donors. This clone was observed a few times. Trimming shortened V by 5 bases and J by 11 bases, and 12 bases separated the two germline ends. The CDR3 length is 11 residues. Germline CDR1 MNHNS, CDR2 SASEGT. 60 Vbeta and 13 Jbeta primers were used in PCR. Generated by immunoSEQ multiplex PCR, the TCRdb table keeps only in-frame clones and is missing some. This table holds 60,000 to 70,000 clones, roughly 75% found once. The sequenced sample was PBMCs. This receptor was identified in a woman aged 40 to 55 in good health and CMV-seropositive. The rearrangement uses TRBV6-1 and TRBJ1-1; D may be TRBD1 (5 bases). The DNA of the CDR3 is TGTGCCAGCAGTTCAGGGTTTGGGGCTTTCTTT. Translating gives CASSSGFGAFF.